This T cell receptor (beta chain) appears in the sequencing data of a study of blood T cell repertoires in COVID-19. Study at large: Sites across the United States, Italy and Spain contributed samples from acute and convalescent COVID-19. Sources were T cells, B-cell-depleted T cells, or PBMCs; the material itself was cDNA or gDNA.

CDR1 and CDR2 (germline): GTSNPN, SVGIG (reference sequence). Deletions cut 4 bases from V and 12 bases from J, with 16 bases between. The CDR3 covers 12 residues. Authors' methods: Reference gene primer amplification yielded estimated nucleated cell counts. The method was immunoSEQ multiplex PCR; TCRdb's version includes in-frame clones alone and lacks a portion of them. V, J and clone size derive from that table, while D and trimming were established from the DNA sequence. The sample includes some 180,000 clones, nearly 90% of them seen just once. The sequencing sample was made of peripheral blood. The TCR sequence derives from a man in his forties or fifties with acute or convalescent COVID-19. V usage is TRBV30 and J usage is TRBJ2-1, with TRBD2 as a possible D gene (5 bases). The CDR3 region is CAWTSNWSGQFF. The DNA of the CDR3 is TGTGCCTGGACCTCCAATTGGAGCGGGCAGTTCTTC.